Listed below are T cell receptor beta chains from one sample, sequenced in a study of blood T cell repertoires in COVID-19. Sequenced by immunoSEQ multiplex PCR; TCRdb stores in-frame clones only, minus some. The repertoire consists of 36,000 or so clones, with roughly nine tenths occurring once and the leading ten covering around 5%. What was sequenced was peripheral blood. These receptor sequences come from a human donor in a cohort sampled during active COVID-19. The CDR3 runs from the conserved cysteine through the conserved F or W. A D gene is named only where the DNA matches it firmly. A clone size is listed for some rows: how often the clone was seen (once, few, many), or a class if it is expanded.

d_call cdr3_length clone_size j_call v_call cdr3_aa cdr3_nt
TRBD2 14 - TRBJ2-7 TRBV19 CASRSGGRTYEQYF TGTGCCAGTAGGTCTGGCGGGAGGACGTACGAGCAGTACTTC
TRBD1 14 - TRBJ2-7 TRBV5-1 CASSSGQGAYEQYF TGCGCCAGCAGCTCGGGACAGGGGGCCTACGAGCAGTACTTC
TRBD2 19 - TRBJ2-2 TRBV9 CASSLGLAGVPGGTGELFF TGTGCCAGCAGCTTGGGACTAGCGGGAGTGCCGGGAGGCACCGGGGAGCTGTTTTTT
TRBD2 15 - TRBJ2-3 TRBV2 CASAGLAGGTDTQYF TGTGCCAGCGCTGGACTAGCGGGAGGCACAGATACGCAGTATTTT
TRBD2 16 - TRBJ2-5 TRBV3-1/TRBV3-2 CASSTQTSGREETQYF TGTGCCAGCAGCACCCAGACTAGCGGGAGGGAAGAGACCCAGTACTTC
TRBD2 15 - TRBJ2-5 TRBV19 CASSIGDGRTETQYF TGTGCCAGTAGTATAGGGGACGGGAGGACGGAGACCCAGTACTTC
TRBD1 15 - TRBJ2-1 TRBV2 CASSPRDRGYNEQFF TGTGCCAGCAGTCCCCGGGACAGGGGGTACAATGAGCAGTTCTTC
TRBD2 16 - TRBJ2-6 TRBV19 CASSRLAAGVANVLTF TGTGCCAGTAGCCGACTAGCGGCTGGGGTGGCCAACGTCCTGACTTTC
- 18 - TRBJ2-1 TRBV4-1 CASSQVGGARGTYNEQFF TGCGCCAGCAGCCAAGTTGGCGGGGCTCGGGGTACCTACAATGAGCAGTTCTTC
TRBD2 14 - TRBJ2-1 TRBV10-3 CAISENLAGGEQFF TGTGCCATCAGTGAGAACCTAGCGGGAGGTGAGCAGTTCTTC
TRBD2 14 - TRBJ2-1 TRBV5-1 CASSLGLAGNEQFF TGCGCCAGCAGCTTGGGTCTAGCGGGCAATGAGCAGTTCTTC
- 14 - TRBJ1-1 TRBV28 CASSLPTGNTEAFF TGTGCCAGCAGTTTGCCCACAGGGAACACTGAAGCTTTCTTT
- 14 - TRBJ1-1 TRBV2 CATRDRSVNTEAFF TGTGCCACCCGTGACCGGTCGGTGAACACTGAAGCTTTCTTT
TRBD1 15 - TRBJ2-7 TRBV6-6 CASSNSGTGSDEQYF TGTGCCAGCAGCAACTCCGGGACAGGGTCGGACGAGCAGTACTTC
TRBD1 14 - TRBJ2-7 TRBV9 CASSVGTGVHEQYF TGTGCCAGCAGCGTCGGGACAGGGGTTCACGAGCAGTACTTC
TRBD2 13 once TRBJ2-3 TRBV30 CAWSAGSTDTQYF TGTGCCTGGTCAGCGGGGAGCACAGATACGCAGTATTTT
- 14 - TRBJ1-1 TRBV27 CASSLGGTGTEAFF TGTGCCAGCAGTTTGGGGGGAACGGGGACTGAAGCTTTCTTT
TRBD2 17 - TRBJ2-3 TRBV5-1 CASSPGSVSGSRDTQYF TGCGCCAGCAGCCCCGGGTCGGTTAGCGGGAGCAGAGATACGCAGTATTTT
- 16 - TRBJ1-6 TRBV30 CAWSLGGGYYNSPLHF TGTGCCTGGAGCCTGGGGGGGGGATACTATAATTCACCCCTCCACTTT
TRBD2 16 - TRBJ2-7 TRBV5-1 CASSLVTSGGSYEQYF TGCGCCAGCAGCTTGGTAACTAGCGGGGGTTCCTACGAGCAGTACTTC
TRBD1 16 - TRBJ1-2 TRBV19 CASSPTGGMGKYGYTF TGTGCCAGTAGTCCCACAGGGGGCATGGGGAAGTATGGCTACACCTTC
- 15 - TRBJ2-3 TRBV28 CASSLPLGAGDTQYF TGTGCCAGCAGTTTACCTCTGGGGGCTGGGGATACGCAGTATTTT
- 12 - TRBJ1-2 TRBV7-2 CASSAQGRYYTF TGTGCCAGCAGCGCGCAGGGAAGATATTACACCTTC
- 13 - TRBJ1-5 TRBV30 CAWSPQGGQPQHF TGTGCCTGGAGTCCGCAGGGAGGTCAGCCCCAGCATTTT
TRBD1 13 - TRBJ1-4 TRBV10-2 CATPTGNSEKLFF TGCGCCACCCCGACAGGGAATAGTGAAAAACTGTTTTTT
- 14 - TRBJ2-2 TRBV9 CASSAGQNTGELFF TGTGCCAGCAGCGCAGGACAGAACACCGGGGAGCTGTTTTTT
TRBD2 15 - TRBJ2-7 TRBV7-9 CASSFGLAGDHEQYF TGTGCCAGCAGCTTCGGACTAGCGGGAGACCACGAGCAGTACTTC
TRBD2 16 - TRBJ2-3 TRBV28 CASSGLAGVMTDTQYF TGTGCCAGCAGTGGGCTCGCGGGAGTAATGACAGATACGCAGTATTTT
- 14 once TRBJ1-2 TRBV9 CASSVGTPGYGYTF TGTGCCAGCAGCGTAGGGACCCCGGGGTACGGCTACACCTTC
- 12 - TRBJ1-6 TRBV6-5 CASSSGYSPLHF TGTGCCAGCAGTTCAGGGTATTCACCCCTCCACTTT
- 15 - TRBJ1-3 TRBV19 CASSIGDNSGNTIYF TGTGCCAGTAGTATAGGGGACAACTCTGGAAACACCATATATTTT
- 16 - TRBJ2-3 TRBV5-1 CASSLGGELNTDTQYF TGCGCCAGCAGCTTGGGCGGCGAACTAAACACAGATACGCAGTATTTT
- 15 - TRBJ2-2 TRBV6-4 CASSLTSTNTGELFF TGTGCCAGCAGCTTAACTAGCACGAACACCGGGGAGCTGTTTTTT
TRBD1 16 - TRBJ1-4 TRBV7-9 CASSLGDRGFDEKLFF TGTGCCAGCAGCCTTGGTGACAGGGGGTTCGATGAAAAACTGTTTTTT
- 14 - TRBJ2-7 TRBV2 CASSGRRTSYEQYF TGTGCCAGCAGTGGGCGGAGAACCTCCTACGAGCAGTACTTC
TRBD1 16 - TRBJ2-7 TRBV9 CASSPQTGNIPYEQYF TGTGCCAGCAGCCCCCAGACAGGGAATATACCCTACGAGCAGTACTTC
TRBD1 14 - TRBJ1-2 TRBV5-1 CASSPGQGSYGYTF TGCGCCAGCAGCCCGGGACAGGGGAGCTATGGCTACACCTTC
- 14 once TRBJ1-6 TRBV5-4 CASSLGDNRGSSHF TGTGCCAGCAGCTTAGGGGACAACCGTGGATCATCCCACTTT
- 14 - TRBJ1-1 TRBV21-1 CASSTRDRNTEAFF TGTGCCAGCAGCACCCGGGACAGGAACACTGAAGCTTTCTTT
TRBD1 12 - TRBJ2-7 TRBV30 CAGDRGTYEQYF TGTGCCGGGGACAGGGGGACTTACGAGCAGTACTTC
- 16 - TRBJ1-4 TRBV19 CASSMIRGADGEKLFF TGTGCCAGTAGTATGATCCGGGGGGCGGACGGCGAAAAACTGTTTTTT